Listed below are T cell receptor beta chains from one sample, sequenced in a study of neoadjuvant anti-PD-1 for oral cavity cancer. The method was immunoSEQ multiplex PCR; TCRdb's version includes in-frame clones alone and lacks a portion of them. Here the sample spans some 17,000 clones, roughly three fifths being singletons. Material: PBMCs, obtained before nivolumab (anti-PD-1) treatment. The receptors come from a person aged 35-79 years with oral cavity squamous cell carcinoma. CDR3s include the opening cysteine and the closing phenylalanine or tryptophan. A D gene is named only where the DNA matches it firmly. The size field is filled for only some rows; it gives once, few, many or a size class.

CDR3aa	CDR3nt	abundance	len	d_gene	v_gene	j_gene
CASKETVNQPQHF	TGTGCCAGCAAGGAGACAGTGAATCAGCCCCAGCATTTT	NA	13	NA	TRBV2	TRBJ1-5
CASSELRDRAGQPQHF	TGTGCCAGCAGTGAACTACGGGACAGGGCAGGACAGCCCCAGCATTTT	NA	16	TRBD1	TRBV6-1	TRBJ1-5
CAISESNEGANIQYF	TGTGCCATCAGTGAGTCGAATGAGGGGGCAAACATTCAGTACTTC	NA	15	TRBD1	TRBV10-3	TRBJ2-4
CASSSSSGGTYEQYF	TGCGCCAGCAGCTCGTCTAGCGGGGGGACCTACGAGCAGTACTTC	NA	15	TRBD2	TRBV5-1	TRBJ2-7
CSVAFQIGGNEQFF	TGCAGCGTTGCATTCCAGATAGGTGGGAATGAGCAGTTCTTC	NA	14	NA	TRBV29-1	TRBJ2-1
CASSLAPGYSQPQHF	TGCGCCAGCAGCTTAGCGCCAGGGTATTCTCAGCCCCAGCATTTT	NA	15	NA	TRBV5-1	TRBJ1-5
CASSLEGLATHEQFF	TGTGCCAGCAGCTTGGAGGGACTAGCGACGCATGAGCAGTTCTTC	NA	15	TRBD2	TRBV5-8	TRBJ2-1
CASSTSRTHPSGYEQYF	TGTGCCAGTAGTACCTCCAGGACTCACCCTTCGGGCTACGAGCAGTACTTC	NA	17	NA	TRBV19	TRBJ2-7
CSVGGSDGYTF	TGCAGCGTTGGGGGGTCTGACGGCTACACCTTC	NA	11	NA	TRBV29-1	TRBJ1-2
CASSDWAGANVLTF	TGTGCCAGCAGTGATTGGGCTGGGGCCAACGTCCTGACTTTC	NA	14	NA	TRBV2	TRBJ2-6
CASRNLQGGTEAFF	TGTGCCAGCAGAAATCTTCAGGGGGGCACTGAAGCTTTCTTT	NA	14	TRBD1	TRBV6-5	TRBJ1-1
CASSEDSMNTEAFF	TGTGCCAGCAGTGAGGACAGCATGAACACTGAAGCTTTCTTT	NA	14	NA	TRBV2	TRBJ1-1
CASSAQQGDQPQHF	TGTGCCAGCAGTGCGCAACAGGGAGATCAGCCCCAGCATTTT	NA	14	NA	TRBV2	TRBJ1-5
CATSSNTYEQYF	TGTGCCACCAGCAGCAATACATACGAGCAGTACTTC	NA	12	NA	TRBV15	TRBJ2-7
CASSVGEGGLRTGELFF	TGTGCCAGCAGCGTAGGGGAAGGCGGACTTAGGACCGGGGAGCTGTTTTTT	once	17	NA	TRBV9	TRBJ2-2
CASSLEGLAKIGELFF	TGTGCCAGCAGCTTGGAGGGACTAGCAAAAATCGGGGAGCTGTTTTTT	NA	16	TRBD2	TRBV5-7	TRBJ2-2
CASSESGGVETQYF	TGTGCCAGCAGTGAATCCGGGGGAGTAGAGACCCAGTACTTC	NA	14	NA	TRBV25-1	TRBJ2-5
CASWGGANKNIQYF	TGCGCCAGCTGGGGCGGAGCAAACAAAAACATTCAGTACTTC	once	14	NA	TRBV5-1	TRBJ2-4
CSASSGSLGYF	TGCAGTGCTTCTAGCGGGAGTCTCGGTTACTTC	NA	11	TRBD2	TRBV20-1	TRBJ2-5
CASSLGASNYGYTF	TGTGCCAGCAGCTTGGGGGCCTCTAACTATGGCTACACCTTC	NA	14	NA	TRBV11-1	TRBJ1-2
CASSQTSGTYEQYF	TGTGCCAGTAGCCAGACTAGCGGGACTTACGAGCAGTACTTC	NA	14	TRBD2	TRBV19	TRBJ2-7
CASSSGREANYGYTF	TGCGCCAGCAGCTCGGGACGGGAAGCTAACTATGGCTACACCTTC	NA	15	NA	TRBV5-1	TRBJ1-2
CASLASLNTGELFF	TGCGCCAGCCTCGCAAGCCTGAACACCGGGGAGCTGTTTTTT	once	14	NA	TRBV5-1	TRBJ2-2
CASNNGLAGSREQFF	TGCGCCAGCAACAACGGACTAGCGGGAAGCCGTGAGCAGTTCTTC	few	15	TRBD2	TRBV4-1	TRBJ2-1
CASSLGTATGELFF	TGCGCCAGCAGCTTGGGTACAGCCACCGGGGAGCTGTTTTTT	few	14	NA	TRBV5-1	TRBJ2-2
CASSLGREDTQYF	TGTGCTAGCAGCTTAGGGAGGGAGGATACGCAGTATTTT	NA	13	TRBD2	TRBV7-7	TRBJ2-3
CASSGQGETQYF	TGTGCCAGTAGTGGACAGGGAGAGACCCAGTACTTC	few	12	TRBD1	TRBV19	TRBJ2-5
CASSLGGDEKLFF	TGTGCCAGCAGCTTGGGAGGGGATGAAAAACTGTTTTTT	few	13	NA	TRBV5-6	TRBJ1-4
CASSEEWGGNQPQHF	TGTGCCAGCAGTGAAGAGTGGGGGGGCAATCAGCCCCAGCATTTT	once	15	NA	TRBV6-1	TRBJ1-5
CASSSRDRRNEQFF	TGTGCCAGCAGTTCCCGGGACAGACGCAATGAGCAGTTCTTC	NA	14	TRBD1	TRBV28	TRBJ2-1
CASREGLTIYF	TGCGCCAGCAGAGAGGGCCTCACCATATATTTT	NA	11	NA	TRBV10-2	TRBJ1-3